A selection of T cell receptor beta chains follows, all from one sample in a study of Ad26.COV2.S vaccination and SARS-CoV-2 variants. Data came from immunoSEQ multiplex PCR; TCRdb stores just in-frame clones and leaves some out. The table has a few hundred thousand clones, 92% seen once; the top ten hold less than 2%. This specimen was peripheral blood, taken in a trial of Ad26.COV2.S vaccine versus placebo. These receptor sequences come from a person aged 18-65 years who received the Ad26.COV2.S COVID-19 vaccine or a placebo. CDR3s include the opening cysteine and the closing phenylalanine or tryptophan. Fields, in order: clone size, D gene, J gene, V gene, CDR3 DNA, CDR3 protein. D genes are given only for firm matches. Size tells how often a clone was seen (once, few, many) or the class of an expanded clone, and some rows leave it out.

once | . | TRBJ2-7 | TRBV28 | TGTGCCAGCAGTCCCCGTTTGACCTACGAGCAGTACTTC | CASSPRLTYEQYF
. | . | TRBJ1-5 | TRBV28 | TGTGCCAGCAGTTTATGGTTAAGCAATCAGCCCCAGCATTTT | CASSLWLSNQPQHF
. | . | TRBJ2-7 | TRBV28 | TGTGCCAGCAGCCGCCTAACAGGCTCCTACGAGCAGTACTTC | CASSRLTGSYEQYF
once | TRBD1 | TRBJ1-5 | TRBV19 | TGTGCCAGTTCCCTGTGGGGACAGGGGGACAATCAGCCCCAGCATTTT | CASSLWGQGDNQPQHF
. | . | TRBJ2-7 | TRBV21-1 | TGTGCCAGCAGCAGTGAAGGCTACGAGCAGTACTTC | CASSSEGYEQYF
. | . | TRBJ2-6 | TRBV4-3 | TGCGCCAGCAGCCCGGCTGAGGGGGGAAGAACATCTGGGGCCAACGTCCTGACTTTC | CASSPAEGGRTSGANVLTF
. | TRBD2 | TRBJ2-5 | TRBV2 | TGTGCCAGCAGTTTAATGACTAGCGGTCAAGAGACCCAGTACTTC | CASSLMTSGQETQYF
. | TRBD2 | TRBJ2-1 | TRBV7-2 | TGTGCCAGCAGCCCAACCGGACTAGCGGGGACCGGCGGTGAGCAGTTCTTC | CASSPTGLAGTGGEQFF
. | TRBD1 | TRBJ1-5 | TRBV19 | TGTGCCAGTAGTATATGGACAGGAGATCAGCCCCAGCATTTT | CASSIWTGDQPQHF
once | . | TRBJ1-3 | TRBV5-6 | TGTGCCAGCTCGGCAGGGTGGGACTCTGGAAACACCATATATTTT | CASSAGWDSGNTIYF
. | . | TRBJ2-7 | TRBV10-1 | TGCGCCAGCAGCAAACAGGGTATTGGGGACGAGCAGTACTTC | CASSKQGIGDEQYF
few | . | TRBJ1-1 | TRBV6-5 | TGTGCCAGCCAATCAAACACTGAAGCTTTCTTT | CASQSNTEAFF
. | . | TRBJ2-1 | TRBV4-1 | TGCGCCAGCAGCCAAGGCCCTTTTGAGCAGTTCTTC | CASSQGPFEQFF
. | . | TRBJ2-7 | TRBV12-2 | TGTGCAAGTCGCTCTGGACTAGCGGGGGACTCGCCGTACGAGCAGTACTTC | CASRSGLAGDSPYEQYF